This is a list of T cell receptor beta chains from one sample in a study of blood T cell repertoires in COVID-19. Sequencing used immunoSEQ multiplex PCR; TCRdb keeps in-frame clones, though not all of them. The sample yields approximately 310,000 clones, over 75% seen once. What was sequenced was PBMCs or T cells enriched from blood (not recorded which). The receptors stem from a man under 40 who had recovered from COVID-19. Each CDR3 is given with its conserved first and last residue. The D gene is left open where the match is weak. Size is stated for part of the rows, as once, few or many counts, or as a class when the clone is expanded.

clone size,D gene,J gene,V gene,CDR3 DNA,CDR3 protein
.,TRBD1,TRBJ2-5,TRBV18,TGTGCCAGCTCACCACGAGTCGGGACAGGGGGGGAGACCCAGTACTTC,CASSPRVGTGGETQYF
.,TRBD1,TRBJ2-7,TRBV5-1,TGCGCCAGCAGCTTGGCTGGGACAGGGGGCTTCTACGAGCAGTACTTC,CASSLAGTGGFYEQYF
.,.,TRBJ1-6,TRBV19,TGTGCCAGTAGGGACAGTTATAATTCACCCCTCCACTTT,CASRDSYNSPLHF
.,TRBD1,TRBJ2-7,TRBV4-1,TGCGCCAGCAGCCAAGATCCCGGGACAGGGAACGAGCAGTACTTC,CASSQDPGTGNEQYF
.,.,TRBJ1-2,TRBV7-2,TGTGCCAGCAGCCCGGTCCTGGATGGCTACACCTTC,CASSPVLDGYTF
.,.,TRBJ2-2,TRBV18,TGTGCCAGCTCACCAGGTCGGGGGAACACCGGGGAGCTGTTTTTT,CASSPGRGNTGELFF
.,TRBD1,TRBJ1-2,TRBV7-2,TGTGCCAGCAGCCCGATGACAGGGTACGGCTACACCTTC,CASSPMTGYGYTF
once,.,TRBJ1-2,TRBV2,TGTGCCAGCAGGGTGGGTGACAGTGAAGGCTACACCTTC,CASRVGDSEGYTF
.,.,TRBJ1-2,TRBV16,TGTGCCAGCCTGACGCCCGAGGGAGGGCCTAACTATGGCTACACCTTC,CASLTPEGGPNYGYTF
.,TRBD1,TRBJ2-1,TRBV7-9,TGTGCCAGCAGCAAATATCCGGGACAGGGGGTCTACAATGAGCAGTTCTTC,CASSKYPGQGVYNEQFF
.,.,TRBJ1-1,TRBV27,TGTGCCAGCACCCTGGGGGGGGGCTCATTCTTGGCTGAAGCTTTCTTT,CASTLGGGSFLAEAFF
.,TRBD1,TRBJ2-3,TRBV6-4,TGTGCCAGCAGTGTTGGGACAGGGGCCAGAGATACGCAGTATTTT,CASSVGTGARDTQYF
few,.,TRBJ1-5,TRBV12-3/TRBV12-4,TGTGCCAGCAGCCGAGTCGGGAATCAGCCCCAGCATTTT,CASSRVGNQPQHF
.,.,TRBJ2-2,TRBV18,TGTGCCAGCTCACCCAATGGCGGGACGAACACCGGGGAGCTGTTTTTT,CASSPNGGTNTGELFF
.,.,TRBJ1-1,TRBV9,TGTGCCAGCAGCGTAGGTGGCGGACGGGGACTTGAAGCTTTCTTT,CASSVGGGRGLEAFF
.,TRBD2,TRBJ2-7,TRBV9,TGTGCCAGCAGCGCCTGGGAATGGGGGGGACCCTACGAGCAGTACTTC,CASSAWEWGGPYEQYF
.,.,TRBJ1-4,TRBV5-4,TGTGCCAGCAGCTTATCCACCGGGTCACCCAATGAAAAACTGTTTTTT,CASSLSTGSPNEKLFF
.,.,TRBJ1-1,TRBV5-1,TGCGCCAGCAGCCAGAGACAGGCTGGGACTGAAGCTTTCTTT,CASSQRQAGTEAFF
.,.,TRBJ1-2,TRBV2,TGTGCCAGCAGAGGAGACGGACAGAACTATGGCTACACCTTC,CASRGDGQNYGYTF
once,TRBD1,TRBJ2-7,TRBV7-6,TGTGCCAGCAGCGTCGGGACAGGGGGTAGGAGCTCCTACGAGCAGTACTTC,CASSVGTGGRSSYEQYF
.,TRBD1,TRBJ1-2,TRBV4-1,TGCGCCAGCAGCCAAACAGGGGACTATGGCTACACCTTC,CASSQTGDYGYTF
.,.,TRBJ2-1,TRBV24-1,TGTGCCACCAGTCGACAGGAATACAATGAGCAGTTCTTC,CATSRQEYNEQFF
.,.,TRBJ1-1,TRBV3-1/TRBV3-2,TGTGCCAGCAGCCAAGGTTACAGGGATGCTTTCTTT,CASSQGYRDAFF
.,.,TRBJ1-5,TRBV19,TGTGCCAGTAGTATCCCGGGCAATCAGCCCCAGCATTTT,CASSIPGNQPQHF
once,TRBD2,TRBJ2-1,TRBV5-1,TGCGCCAGCCGGCGGGGGGGCCACAATGAGCAGTTCTTC,CASRRGGHNEQFF
.,TRBD1,TRBJ2-3,TRBV19,TGTGCCAGTATGCCGGGACAGGGCACAGATACGCAGTATTTT,CASMPGQGTDTQYF
.,.,TRBJ1-1,TRBV7-6,TGTGCCAGCAGCTTCGACGGGAGCACTGAAGCTTTCTTT,CASSFDGSTEAFF
.,TRBD1,TRBJ1-2,TRBV2,TGTGCCAGCCGCAACAGGGGGTATGGCTACACCTTC,CASRNRGYGYTF
.,TRBD2,TRBJ2-1,TRBV5-1,TGCGCCAGCAGCCCGAGTAGCGGGGGGGCCAACAATGAGCAGTTCTTC,CASSPSSGGANNEQFF
.,TRBD1,TRBJ1-1,TRBV9,TGTGCCAGCAGCGTGTCAGAGGGACAGCTTGGGACTGAAGCTTTCTTT,CASSVSEGQLGTEAFF
.,.,TRBJ2-3,TRBV11-2,TGTGCCAGCAGCTTAGAGAGTAAGAGAAATACGCAGTATTTT,CASSLESKRNTQYF
.,TRBD1,TRBJ1-5,TRBV6-5,TGTGCCAGCAGGAGACAGGGGGTCGATCAGCCCCAGCATTTT,CASRRQGVDQPQHF
.,TRBD1,TRBJ1-2,TRBV6-4,TGTGCCAGCAGTCCCTACCCGAAACAGGGGAGTAACTATGGCTACACCTTC,CASSPYPKQGSNYGYTF
.,TRBD1,TRBJ2-7,TRBV7-9,TGTGCCAGCAGCGTAACAGGGACAGGAGGCTACGAGCAGTACTTC,CASSVTGTGGYEQYF
.,TRBD2,TRBJ2-5,TRBV6-2/TRBV6-3,TGTGCCAGCAGTAGACTAGCGGGTAACCAAGAGACCCAGTACTTC,CASSRLAGNQETQYF
.,.,TRBJ1-4,TRBV19,TGTGCCAGTAGTGCGCAACTACGGGCGGGCACTAATGAAAAACTGTTTTTT,CASSAQLRAGTNEKLFF
once,TRBD2,TRBJ2-7,TRBV4-1,TGCGCCAGCAGCCAAGAGGTTCTAGCGGGGACCTACGAGCAGTACTTC,CASSQEVLAGTYEQYF
.,.,TRBJ1-2,TRBV2,TGTGCCAGCGAGACAGTACGTAACTATGGCTACACCTTC,CASETVRNYGYTF
.,.,TRBJ2-7,TRBV28,TGTGCCAGTAAAGATCCTACAGGGTCCCGCTACGAGCAGTACTTC,CASKDPTGSRYEQYF
once,TRBD1,TRBJ1-1,TRBV2,TGTGCCAGCCTTTCCGACAGGGGGACTGAAGCTTTCTTT,CASLSDRGTEAFF
.,.,TRBJ2-6,TRBV5-1,TGCGCCAGCAGCCCCCCCCACGGGAATGGGGCCAACGTCCTGACTTTC,CASSPPHGNGANVLTF
few,TRBD1,TRBJ1-6,TRBV7-8,TGTGCCAGCAGCTTCGTCGGGCCCGGGACAGGCCATTCACCCCTCCACTTT,CASSFVGPGTGHSPLHF
.,TRBD2,TRBJ2-5,TRBV4-2,TGTGCCAGCAGTCGGAAAGCGGGGGGTTTGCAAGAGACCCAGTACTTC,CASSRKAGGLQETQYF
.,.,TRBJ1-2,TRBV7-3,TGTGCCAGCAGCCCACAAACGGGGGACTATGGCTACACCTTC,CASSPQTGDYGYTF
.,TRBD1,TRBJ1-1,TRBV7-3,TGTGCCAGCAGCTTGACAGGGGGTGGGATGAACACTGAAGCTTTCTTT,CASSLTGGGMNTEAFF